This TCR beta chain came from a study of low-dose radiotherapy and immunotherapy resistance in tumors. Study-wide background: Cyclophosphamide was given intravenously at 200 mg/m2 every two weeks, and each dose came one day before radiation and immunotherapy.

With TRAV- and TRBV-specific primers, first-strand cDNA was made, covering the alpha and beta chains. TCR amplification used roughly 20 PCR cycles, a constant-region primer and a V-primer adapter. TCRdb ran MiXCR on the reads and lists one entry per CDR3 protein. This table has about 60,000 distinct CDR3 sequences, roughly 24% appearing once. The time point denotes: before trial treatment. This specimen consisted of PBMCs, obtained before treatment. The TCR was taken from a male donor with prostate cancer.

The CDR3 bases are TGTGCCAGCAGCTTGGACAGGTCCCAAGAGACCCAGTACTTC. Its protein is CASSLDRSQETQYF. This chain links TRBV5-6 with TRBJ2-5; maybe TRBD1 (5 bases). This CDR3 is built from 14 residues. V was shortened by 0 bases and J by 1 base, with 7 bases between the two germline ends. Germline CDR1 SGHDT, CDR2 YYEEEE.